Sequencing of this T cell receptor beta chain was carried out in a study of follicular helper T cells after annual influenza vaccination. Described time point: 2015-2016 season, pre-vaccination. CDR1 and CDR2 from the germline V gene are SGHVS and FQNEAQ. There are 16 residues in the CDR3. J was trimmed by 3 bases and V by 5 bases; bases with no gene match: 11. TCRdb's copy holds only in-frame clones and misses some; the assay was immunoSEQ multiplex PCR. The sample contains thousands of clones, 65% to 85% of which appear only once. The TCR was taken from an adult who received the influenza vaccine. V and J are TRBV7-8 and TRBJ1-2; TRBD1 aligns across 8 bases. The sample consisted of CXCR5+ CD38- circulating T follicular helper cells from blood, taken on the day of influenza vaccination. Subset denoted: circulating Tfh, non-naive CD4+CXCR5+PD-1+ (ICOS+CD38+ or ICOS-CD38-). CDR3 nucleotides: TGTGCCAGCAGCCGCGGTTTAGGACAGGGAGACTATGGCTACACCTTC. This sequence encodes CASSRGLGQGDYGYTF.